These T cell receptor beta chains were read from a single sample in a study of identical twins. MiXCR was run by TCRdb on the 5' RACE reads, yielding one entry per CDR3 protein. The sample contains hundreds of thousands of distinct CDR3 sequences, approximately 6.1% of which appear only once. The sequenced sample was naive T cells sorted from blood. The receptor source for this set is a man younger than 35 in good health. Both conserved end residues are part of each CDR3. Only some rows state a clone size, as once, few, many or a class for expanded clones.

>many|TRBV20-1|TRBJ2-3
CSAPDRSGRAQGDTQYF
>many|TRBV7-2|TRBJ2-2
CASSWYTGELFF
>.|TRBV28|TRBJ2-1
CASSFRTGGVFTYNEQFF
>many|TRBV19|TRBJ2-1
CATGILYNEQFF
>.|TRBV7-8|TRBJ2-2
CASSPRRIGGPGELFF
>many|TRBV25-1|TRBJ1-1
CASSSHSQHTEAFF
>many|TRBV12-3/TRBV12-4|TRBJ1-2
CASSFRGTNYGYTF
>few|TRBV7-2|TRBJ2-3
CASSSHGDTQYF
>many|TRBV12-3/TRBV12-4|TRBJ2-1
CASSSTLAGVNNEQFF
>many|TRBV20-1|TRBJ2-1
CSEACSGSDNEQFF
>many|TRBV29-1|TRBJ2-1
CSVGRAEEQFF
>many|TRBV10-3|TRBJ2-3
CAIKDKLSYPDTQYF
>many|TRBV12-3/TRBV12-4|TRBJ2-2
CASSPSGRATGELFF
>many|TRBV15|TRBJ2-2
CATLSGTGELFF
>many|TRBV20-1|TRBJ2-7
CSALMSSGASYEQYF
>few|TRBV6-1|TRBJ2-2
CASTDRDRGAGELFF
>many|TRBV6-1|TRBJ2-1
CASSEVQRSYNEQFF
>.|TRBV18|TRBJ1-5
CASSPKQAYQPQHF
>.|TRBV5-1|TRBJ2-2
CASRAGTGDPGELFF
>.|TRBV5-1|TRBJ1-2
CASSLSGTVDGYTF
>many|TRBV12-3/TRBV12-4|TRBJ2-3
CASSLWAGQGAEDTQYF
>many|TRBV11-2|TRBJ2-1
CASSFRGFASYNEQFF
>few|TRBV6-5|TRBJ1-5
CASSTRTGGNQPQHF
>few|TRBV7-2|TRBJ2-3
CASIFRGSTDTQYF
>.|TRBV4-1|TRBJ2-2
CASSYPGYTGELFF
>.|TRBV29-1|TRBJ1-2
CGGRIGGGYTF
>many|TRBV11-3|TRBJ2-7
CASSFNRDEQYF
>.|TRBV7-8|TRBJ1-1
CASSFQGIAAFF
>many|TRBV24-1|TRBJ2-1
CATSRGQGFNNEQFF
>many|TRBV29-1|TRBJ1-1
CSVALTGLNTEAFF
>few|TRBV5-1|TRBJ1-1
CASRRDELDTEAFF
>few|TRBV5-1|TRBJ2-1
CASSSEVAGAAYNEQFF
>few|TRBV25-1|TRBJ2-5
CASSSWQGGQETQYF
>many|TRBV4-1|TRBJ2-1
CASSQESRHNEQFF
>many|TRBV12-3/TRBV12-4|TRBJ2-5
CASSSVETQYF
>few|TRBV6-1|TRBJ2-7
CASSRLISYEQYF
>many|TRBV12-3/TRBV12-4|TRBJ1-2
CASSFGQGAGYGYTF
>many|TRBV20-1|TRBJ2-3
CSARDLAGDNTQYF
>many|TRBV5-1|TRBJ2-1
CASSLAGTGRTNEQFF
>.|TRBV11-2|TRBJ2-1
CASSSVRENRGSSYNEQFF
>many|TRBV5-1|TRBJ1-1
CASSLNDGLNTEAFF
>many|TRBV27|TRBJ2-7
CATADTYEQYF
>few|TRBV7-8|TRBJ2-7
CASSSRDRNYEQYF
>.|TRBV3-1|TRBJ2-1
CASSQGISGSLYEQFF
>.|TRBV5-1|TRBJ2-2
CASSPHDTGELFF
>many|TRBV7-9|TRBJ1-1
CASSTRQLNTEAFF
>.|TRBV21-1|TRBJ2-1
CASRECYNEQFF